This T cell receptor beta chain was recovered during a study of T-cell memory formation after mild COVID-19 (dated by TCRdb to the early 2020s). Some background on the complete study: TCR sequence clusters from the two donors were found to be largely donor specific. The cohort was made up of two young adult volunteers, one female and one male, who were previously healthy. In two donors, T-cell clones that expanded and contracted after mild COVID-19 were tracked by sequencing TCRalpha and TCRbeta repertoires over time. Findings and caveats that apply to the study as a whole: Contracting CD4+ clones appeared mostly in the CM and EM memory subsets, whereas CD8+ clones were enriched in EMRA. Balanced CD4/CD8 phenotypes were observed for clones contracting from day 15 to 85, whereas a bias towards CD4+ was observed for a second wave of clones expanding from day 15 to 37. The detection of some responding clones in pre-infection memory suggests that pre-existing cross-reactive memory T cells joined the SARS-CoV-2 response. Whether the second-wave clones peaking on day 37 were SARS-CoV-2 specific was not confirmed. The study covered only a couple of mild cases, and larger cohorts including severe cases with pre-infection samples were considered necessary.

Sequencing relied on an Illumina NovaSeq 6000. Using 5'RACE with constant-segment primers, TCRalpha and TCRbeta cDNA libraries were constructed, with sample barcodes and unique molecular identifiers added in the process. Trizol reagent was used to extract RNA from every sample. Library amplification was performed in two PCR steps, and a second sample barcode and Illumina TruSeq adapters were introduced in the second step. Libraries were sequenced on an Illumina NovaSeq with 2 x 150 bp paired-end reads. The original pipeline was this. With migec v1.2.7, reads were demultiplexed and then collapsed into UMI-guided consensus sequences. With mixcr v2.1.11, UMI consensuses were aligned to TRA and TRB V and J templates and assembled into clonotypes. Clonotypes were classified as expanded or contracted when called significant by both edgeR and NoisET, with noise models trained on biological replicates. For edgeR calls, the thresholds were a false discovery rate-adjusted p below 0.01 and a log2 fold-change of 1. As an exploratory analysis of dynamics, max-normalized trajectories of the 1000 most abundant clonotypes were examined by PCA with hierarchical clustering. Separately sequenced CD4+ and CD8+ repertoires were used to assign a CD4 or CD8 phenotype to each responding clone. TCRdb's own reprocessing of the public reads used fastp at Q25 and MiXCR and kept productive beta chains. A single entry per CDR3 protein holds the most common genes and DNA from its merged rows. These V and J calls rely on TCRdb rather than the paper's analysis. This sample lists fewer than 650,000 distinct CDR3 sequences; roughly a fifth were detected once. The biggest ten clones account for 7.5% to 9.5% of the sample.

V loses 3 bases of germline sequence and J loses 6 bases, and the interval between the two ends is 11 bases. Its CDR3 holds 13 amino acids, cysteine through phenylalanine. The kept DNA is CDR3 alone, 39 bases in frame from the first base. From the germline V gene, CDR1 is SGDLS and CDR2 is YYNGEE. Ficoll-Paque density gradient centrifugation was the method used to isolate PBMCs. This clonotype was observed a handful of times. There is no known antigen for this receptor. The record has no base qualities; no much larger clone is one base away. The chain joins TRBV9 to TRBJ2-3, with no reliable assignment of the D segment. The source material was PBMCs or a T cell subset sorted from them (not recorded which). This clonotype was obtained from an adult woman who had mild COVID-19 (a few samples of this study predate the infection). The sample titles of this study are shuffled in the database, so cell type and time point are left out; the donor was told from shared clones. CDR3 reads: CASSAGLGDTQYF. The sequence in DNA is TGTGCCAGCAGCGCTGGCCTCGGGGATACGCAGTATTTT.